This TCR beta chain was profiled in a study of cytomegalovirus exposure and HLA in healthy donors. Notes on the study in general: About 87% or about 30% of the time was how often most TCR beta V segments were productive, according to an earlier analysis.

The CDR3 is 16 residues long. V was clipped by 1 base and J by 5 bases, with 17 bases between them. Germline V lookup: CDR1 SGDLS, CDR2 YYNGEE. In the case of this clone: Its antigen is unknown.

The PCR employed 60 Vbeta primers together with 13 Jbeta primers. Data came from immunoSEQ multiplex PCR; TCRdb stores just in-frame clones and leaves some out. Of about 200,000 clones in the sample, about 76% were seen once. The TCR comes from a male donor in good health and CMV-seropositive. The J gene is TRBJ2-3, the V gene TRBV9; D might be TRBD2 (6 bases). Sequenced sample: PBMCs. CDR3 sequence reads: CASSVFAGPPQDTQYF. DNA of the CDR3: TGTGCCAGCAGCGTATTCGCGGGACCCCCCCAAGATACGCAGTATTTT.